Below, 21 T cell receptor beta chains from the same sample are listed, as sequenced in a study of T cell repertoires in cytomegalovirus infection. TCRdb re-analysed the reads in MiXCR, keeping a single row per CDR3 protein. The top ten clones hold about 15% of a sample with about 260,000 distinct CDR3 sequences, 8% to 9.5% of them seen once. Sequenced: PBMCs. Receptor source: a human donor in good health (CMV status not recorded). Some clones in this sample may be carry-over from other donors' samples.

CDR3 amino acids: CASSSLMGGTEAFF. CDR3 bases: TGCGCCAGCAGCTCCCTAATGGGGGGGACTGAAGCTTTCTTT. The rearrangement links TRBV5-1 to TRBJ1-1; D perhaps matches TRBD1 (5 bases). V was cut by 3 bases and J by 5 bases, with 14 bases left in between. The V gene's germline CDR1 is SGHRS and CDR2 YFSETQ. The CDR3 loop spans 14 amino acids.

The chain links TRBV11-2 to TRBJ2-1; TRBD2 agrees at 10 bases. Germline assignment: CDR1 SGHAT and CDR2 FQNNGV. The V and J ends lost 5 bases and 7 bases, in that order; junction bases with no gene match: 5. The CDR3 sequence is 14 residues long. The CDR3 nucleotides read TGTGCCAGCAGCCAACTAGCGGGGCATAATGAGCAGTTCTTC. This codes for CASSQLAGHNEQFF. Full variable domain (remainder filled in from reference TRBV11-2 and TRBJ2-1): EAGVAQSPRYKIIEKRQSVAFWCNPISGHATLYWYQQILGQGPKLLIQFQNNGVVDDSQLPKDRFSAERLKGVDSTLKIQPAKLEDSAVYLCASSQLAGHNEQFFGPGTRLTVL.

The V gene is TRBV30, the J gene TRBJ2-1, with D possibly matching TRBD1 (6 bases). Germline V CDR1 and CDR2: GTSNPN, SVGIG (reference sequence). Between the trimmed V and J ends, which lost 2 bases and 6 bases, there was a span of 11 bases. This CDR3 region has 13 residues. Here the CDR3 reads CAWSFVRGNEQFF. The CDR3 bases are TGTGCCTGGAGTTTCGTCAGGGGCAATGAGCAGTTCTTC.

This clonotype was picked up many times. The chain is built from TRBV7-2 and TRBJ1-1; D is unclear. Germline V gives CDR1 SGHTA, CDR2 FQGNSA. Trimming removed 3 bases at V and 4 bases at J, with 18 bases between. CDR3 length: 16 amino acids. The DNA of the CDR3 is TGTGCCAGCAGCTTTCGGGCCAGCAGTGGCAGCACTGAAGCTTTCTTT. It translates to CASSFRASSGSTEAFF.

This clonotype was seen repeatedly, ten times or more. This chain links TRBV7-2 with TRBJ1-5, with TRBD1 as a possible D gene (6 bases). The CDR3 runs 13 residues. The V and J ends lost 5 bases and 4 bases respectively, with 9 bases between them. The germline gives CDR1 SGHTA, CDR2 FQGNSA. In DNA form, the CDR3 reads TGTGCCAGCAGCCGGGGGCTGAATCAGCCCCAGCATTTT. Translating gives CASSRGLNQPQHF.

The table lists this clonotype with many counts. The rearrangement links TRBV7-2 to TRBJ1-5; TRBD1 aligns across 9 bases. The CDR3 loop spans 15 amino acids. Germline V gene lookup returns CDR1 SGHTA and CDR2 FQGNSA. V lost 5 bases, J lost 1 base, and 3 bases stayed unmatched. CDR3 loop: CASSRQGESNQPQHF. DNA for the CDR3: TGTGCCAGCAGCCGACAGGGGGAGAGCAATCAGCCCCAGCATTTT.

This clonotype was observed at least ten times. The chain carries TRBV12-3 or TRBV12-4 and TRBJ2-2, with D unclear. V was trimmed by 1 base and J by 4 bases, leaving 7 bases between them. The CDR3 length is 14 residues. In DNA, the CDR3 is TGTGCCAGCAGTTTAGGCGGAACCACCGGGGAGCTGTTTTTT. This gives the protein CASSLGGTTGELFF.

This sequence joins TRBV7-2 and TRBJ2-1, with a weak D call TRBD2 (6 bases). Trimming left V 2 bases short and J 1 base short, with 18 bases between. Germline V CDR1 and CDR2: SGHTA, FQGNSA. This CDR3 spans 18 amino acids. CDR3 sequence (DNA): TGTGCCAGCAGCTTAAGGGGCGGAGGGTTGGGGTCCTACAATGAGCAGTTCTTC. Encoded protein: CASSLRGGGLGSYNEQFF.

This clonotype was counted many times. V gene TRBV19 combines with J gene TRBJ2-2; 9 bases fit TRBD1. J lost 4 bases, V lost 4 bases, and 4 bases had no gene match. The germline V gene has CDR1 LNHDA and CDR2 SQIVND (reference sequence). This CDR3 spans 15 amino acids. The CDR3 region has the DNA TGTGCCAGTAGTAGGACAGGGGAACGCACCGGGGAGCTGTTTTTT. Its translation is CASSRTGERTGELFF. The full variable domain, in which reference TRBV19 and TRBJ2-2 provide the parts outside the CDR3, is DGGITQSPKYLFRKEGQNVTLSCEQNLNHDAMYWYRQDPGQGLRLIYYSQIVNDFQKGDIAEGYSVSREKKESFPLTVTSAQKNPTAFYLCASSRTGERTGELFFGEGSRLTVL.

This clonotype was recorded many times. The V gene is TRBV30, the J gene TRBJ2-7; 11 bases are a match to TRBD2. The ends lost 0 bases at V and 2 bases at J; junction bases unmatched: 9. The CDR3 contains 17 residues. The germline V gene encodes CDR1 GTSNPN and CDR2 SVGIG (reference sequence). This CDR3 is CAWSVGSSGRPAYEQYF. The DNA of the CDR3 is TGTGCCTGGAGTGTTGGGTCTAGCGGGAGGCCCGCCTACGAGCAGTACTTC.

This clonotype was found many times. DNA for the CDR3: TGTGCCAGCAGCCCCCTTCAGACAGGGTTCAATGAGCAGTTCTTC. Its translation is CASSPLQTGFNEQFF. The chain has TRBV11-1 and TRBJ2-1; 7 bases are a match to TRBD1. V was pared by 5 bases and J by 6 bases, with 10 bases of the junction left unmatched. The CDR3 length is 15 residues. The germline CDR1 and CDR2 sequences are SGHAT and FQDESV (reference sequence).

The chain combines TRBV2 with TRBJ1-5; D not certain. Trimming cost V 6 bases and J 0 bases, with 12 bases left between them. The length of the CDR3 is 15 residues. From germline, CDR1 is SNHLY and CDR2 FYNNEI. The CDR3 DNA reads TGTGCCAGCAGGCAAGTCATCAATAGCAATCAGCCCCAGCATTTT. Translated: CASRQVINSNQPQHF.

This chain uses TRBV11-2 with TRBJ1-1, with 8 bases identical to TRBD1. Germline V gene lookup returns CDR1 SGHAT and CDR2 FQNNGV. This CDR3 spans 17 amino acids. V was pared by 0 bases and J by 0 bases, with 6 bases of the junction left unmatched. The CDR3 DNA follows: TGTGCCAGCAGCTTAGACTCCGGGACAGGATTGAACACTGAAGCTTTCTTT. Its translation: CASSLDSGTGLNTEAFF.

The V gene is TRBV20-1, the J gene TRBJ2-5; 8 bases agree with TRBD1. Germline loops: CDR1 DFQATT, CDR2 SNEGSKA (reference sequence). There are 14 residues in the CDR3. J gave up 1 base and V 6 bases, and 7 bases lay outside the gene matches. The CDR3 bases are TGCAGTGCGACACCGGGACAGGTCCAAGAGACCCAGTACTTC. Its translation: CSATPGQVQETQYF.

This clonotype was counted ten times or more. The chain is built from TRBV7-8 and TRBJ2-7; no definite D call. Germline V CDR1 and CDR2: SGHVS, FQNEAQ. V gave up 5 bases and J gave up 2 bases, with 19 bases separating them. This CDR3 spans 16 amino acids. CDR3 nucleotides: TGTGCCAGCAGCCCAAAACCCAGTCTACTTCCCTACGAGCAGTACTTC. Its protein product is CASSPKPSLLPYEQYF.

This clonotype turned up a few times. The gene calls are TRBV10-3 and TRBJ2-1; TRBD1 aligns across 7 bases. This CDR3 is 13 amino acids long. Trimming removed 8 bases from V and 1 base from J; junction bases left unmatched: 2. CDR1 ENHRY and CDR2 SYGVKD come from the germline V gene. Here the CDR3 DNA reads TGTGCCATCGGGGGACAGTCCTACAATGAGCAGTTCTTC. It yields the protein CAIGGQSYNEQFF.

V usage is TRBV19 and J usage is TRBJ1-1; the D gene is possibly TRBD1 (5 bases). Trimming cost V 4 bases and J 5 bases, with 14 bases left between them. The germline V gene encodes CDR1 LNHDA and CDR2 SQIVND (reference sequence). This CDR3 has 14 residues. CDR3 region: CASSTVRVRTEAFF. The CDR3 DNA reads TGTGCCAGTAGTACCGTCAGGGTCAGGACTGAAGCTTTCTTT.

This clonotype came up many times. The chain couples TRBV7-2 to TRBJ1-1, with a weak D call TRBD1 (6 bases). CDR3 size: 16 residues. CDR1 and CDR2 from the germline V gene are SGHTA and FQGNSA. Trimming cost V 1 base and J 4 bases, with 16 bases left between them. The CDR3 here is CASSLGGGGGLTEAFF. Written as DNA, the CDR3 is TGTGCCAGCAGCTTAGGAGGGGGTGGGGGGCTCACTGAAGCTTTCTTT.

This clonotype was observed at least ten times. The gene calls are TRBV7-2 and TRBJ1-6; the match to TRBD1 covers 9 bases. This CDR3 is 14 amino acids long. With V trimmed by 6 bases and J by 7 bases, 4 bases remained unmatched. Germline V gives CDR1 SGHTA, CDR2 FQGNSA. The chain's CDR3 is CASSWTGENSPLHF. For the CDR3, the DNA is TGTGCCAGCAGTTGGACAGGGGAAAATTCACCCCTCCACTTT.

As concerns this clonotype: A clone one base away is much larger, so this may be a read error. The chain combines TRBV20-1 with TRBJ1-1; D perhaps matches TRBD1 (6 bases). The CDR3 loop spans 15 amino acids. Germline CDR1 and CDR2: DFQATT and SNEGSKA (reference sequence). Trimming shortened V by 3 bases and J by 0 bases, and 14 bases separated the two germline ends. CDR3 DNA: TGCAGTGCTAGCGGGACGGACAGTATGAACACTGAAGCTTTCTTT. Amino acids: CSASGTDSMNTEAFF.

The J gene is TRBJ2-2, the V gene TRBV7-2; D not certain. The CDR3 covers 14 residues. Germline values: CDR1 SGHTA, CDR2 FQGNSA. V shed 3 bases and J shed 3 bases, with 8 bases lying between them. The CDR3 coding sequence is TGTGCCAGCAGCTTGGCTAGAGACACCGGGGAGCTGTTTTTT. Protein: CASSLARDTGELFF.